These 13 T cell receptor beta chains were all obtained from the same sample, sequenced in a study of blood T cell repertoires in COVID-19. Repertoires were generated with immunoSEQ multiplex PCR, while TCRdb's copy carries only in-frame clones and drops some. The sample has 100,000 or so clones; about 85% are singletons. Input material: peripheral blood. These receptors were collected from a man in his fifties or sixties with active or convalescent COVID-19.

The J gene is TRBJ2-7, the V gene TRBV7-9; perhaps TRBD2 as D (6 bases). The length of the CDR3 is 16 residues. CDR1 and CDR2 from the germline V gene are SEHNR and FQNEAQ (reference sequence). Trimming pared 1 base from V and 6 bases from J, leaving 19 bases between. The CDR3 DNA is TGTGCCAGCAGCTTAGGGATCGGCGGGACCATGGGCGAGCAGTACTTC. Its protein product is CASSLGIGGTMGEQYF.

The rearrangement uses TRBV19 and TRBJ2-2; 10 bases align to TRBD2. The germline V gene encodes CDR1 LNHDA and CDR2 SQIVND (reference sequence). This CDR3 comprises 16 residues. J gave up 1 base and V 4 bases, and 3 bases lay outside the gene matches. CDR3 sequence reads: CASSSRLAGNTGELFF. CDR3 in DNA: TGTGCCAGTAGTAGTAGACTAGCGGGGAACACCGGGGAGCTGTTTTTT.

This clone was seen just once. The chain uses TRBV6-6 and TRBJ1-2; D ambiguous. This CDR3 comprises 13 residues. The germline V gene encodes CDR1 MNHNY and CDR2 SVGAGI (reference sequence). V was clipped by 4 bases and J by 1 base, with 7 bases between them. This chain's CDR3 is CASSSSGNYGYTF. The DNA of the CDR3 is TGTGCCAGCAGTTCCTCCGGTAACTATGGCTACACCTTC.

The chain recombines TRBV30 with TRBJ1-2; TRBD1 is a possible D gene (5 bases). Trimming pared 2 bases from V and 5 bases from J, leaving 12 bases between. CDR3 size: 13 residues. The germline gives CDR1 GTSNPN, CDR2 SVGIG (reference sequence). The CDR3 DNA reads TGTGCCTGGAGTCCGACAGTGAGTTATGGCTACACCTTC. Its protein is CAWSPTVSYGYTF.

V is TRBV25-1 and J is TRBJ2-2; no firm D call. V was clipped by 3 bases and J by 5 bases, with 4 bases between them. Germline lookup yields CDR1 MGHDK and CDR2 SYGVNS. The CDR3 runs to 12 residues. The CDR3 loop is CASSDQTGELFF. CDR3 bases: TGTGCCAGCAGTGACCAGACCGGGGAGCTGTTTTTT.

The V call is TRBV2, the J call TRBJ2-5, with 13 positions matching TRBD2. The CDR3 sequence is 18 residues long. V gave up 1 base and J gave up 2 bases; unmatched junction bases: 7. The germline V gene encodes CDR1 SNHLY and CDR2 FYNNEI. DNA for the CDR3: TGTGCCAGCAGTGAAGGACTAGCGGGGGGCAGGGGTCAAGAGACCCAGTACTTC. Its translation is CASSEGLAGGRGQETQYF.

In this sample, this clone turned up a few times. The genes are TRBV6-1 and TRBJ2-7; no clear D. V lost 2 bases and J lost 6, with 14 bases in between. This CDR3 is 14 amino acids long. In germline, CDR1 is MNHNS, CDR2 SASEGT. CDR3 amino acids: CASSELTPRFEQYF. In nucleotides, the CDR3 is TGTGCCAGCAGTGAACTGACTCCAAGGTTCGAGCAGTACTTC.

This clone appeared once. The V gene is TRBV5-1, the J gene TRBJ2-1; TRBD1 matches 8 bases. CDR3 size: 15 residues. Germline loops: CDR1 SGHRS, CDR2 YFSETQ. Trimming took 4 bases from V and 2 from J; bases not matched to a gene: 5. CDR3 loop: CASSPGQGTYNEQFF. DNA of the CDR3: TGCGCCAGCAGCCCCGGACAGGGTACCTACAATGAGCAGTTCTTC.

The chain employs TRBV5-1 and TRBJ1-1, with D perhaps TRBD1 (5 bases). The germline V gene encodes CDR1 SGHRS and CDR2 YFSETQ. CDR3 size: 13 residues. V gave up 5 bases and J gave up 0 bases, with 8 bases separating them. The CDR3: CASRVTVNTEAFF. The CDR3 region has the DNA TGCGCCAGCAGAGTGACAGTGAACACTGAAGCTTTCTTT. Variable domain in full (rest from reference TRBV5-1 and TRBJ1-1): KAGVTQTPRYLIKTRGQQVTLSCSPISGHRSVSWYQQTPGQGLQFLFEYFSETQRNKGNFPGRFSGRQFSNSRSEMNVSTLELGDSALYLCASRVTVNTEAFFGQGTRLTVV.

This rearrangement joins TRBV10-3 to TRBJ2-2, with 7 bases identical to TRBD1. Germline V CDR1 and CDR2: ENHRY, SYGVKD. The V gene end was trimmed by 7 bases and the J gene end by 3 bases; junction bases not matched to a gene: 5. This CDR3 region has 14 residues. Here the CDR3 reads CAIMRGPDTGELFF. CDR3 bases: TGTGCCATCATGAGGGGGCCGGACACCGGGGAGCTGTTTTTT.

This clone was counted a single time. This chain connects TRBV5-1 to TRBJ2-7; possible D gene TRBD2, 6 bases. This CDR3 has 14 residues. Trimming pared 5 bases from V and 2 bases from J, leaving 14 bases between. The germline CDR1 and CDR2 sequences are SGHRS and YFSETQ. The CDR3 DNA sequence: TGCGCCAGCAGTTTAGCGGAGTCCCCCTACGAGCAGTACTTC. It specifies CASSLAESPYEQYF.

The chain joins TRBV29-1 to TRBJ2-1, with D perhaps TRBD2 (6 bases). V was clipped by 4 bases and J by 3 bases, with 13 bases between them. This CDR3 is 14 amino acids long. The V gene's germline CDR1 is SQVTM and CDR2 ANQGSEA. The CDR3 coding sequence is TGCAGCGTTGGGGCGGGAAGATACTACAATGAGCAGTTCTTC. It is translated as CSVGAGRYYNEQFF.

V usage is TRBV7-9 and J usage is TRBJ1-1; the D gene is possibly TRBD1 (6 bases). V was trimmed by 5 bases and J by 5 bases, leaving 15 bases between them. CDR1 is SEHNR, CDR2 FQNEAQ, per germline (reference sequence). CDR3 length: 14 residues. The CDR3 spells CASSDGQRATEAFF. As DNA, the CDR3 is TGTGCCAGCAGCGACGGACAGAGGGCGACTGAAGCTTTCTTT.